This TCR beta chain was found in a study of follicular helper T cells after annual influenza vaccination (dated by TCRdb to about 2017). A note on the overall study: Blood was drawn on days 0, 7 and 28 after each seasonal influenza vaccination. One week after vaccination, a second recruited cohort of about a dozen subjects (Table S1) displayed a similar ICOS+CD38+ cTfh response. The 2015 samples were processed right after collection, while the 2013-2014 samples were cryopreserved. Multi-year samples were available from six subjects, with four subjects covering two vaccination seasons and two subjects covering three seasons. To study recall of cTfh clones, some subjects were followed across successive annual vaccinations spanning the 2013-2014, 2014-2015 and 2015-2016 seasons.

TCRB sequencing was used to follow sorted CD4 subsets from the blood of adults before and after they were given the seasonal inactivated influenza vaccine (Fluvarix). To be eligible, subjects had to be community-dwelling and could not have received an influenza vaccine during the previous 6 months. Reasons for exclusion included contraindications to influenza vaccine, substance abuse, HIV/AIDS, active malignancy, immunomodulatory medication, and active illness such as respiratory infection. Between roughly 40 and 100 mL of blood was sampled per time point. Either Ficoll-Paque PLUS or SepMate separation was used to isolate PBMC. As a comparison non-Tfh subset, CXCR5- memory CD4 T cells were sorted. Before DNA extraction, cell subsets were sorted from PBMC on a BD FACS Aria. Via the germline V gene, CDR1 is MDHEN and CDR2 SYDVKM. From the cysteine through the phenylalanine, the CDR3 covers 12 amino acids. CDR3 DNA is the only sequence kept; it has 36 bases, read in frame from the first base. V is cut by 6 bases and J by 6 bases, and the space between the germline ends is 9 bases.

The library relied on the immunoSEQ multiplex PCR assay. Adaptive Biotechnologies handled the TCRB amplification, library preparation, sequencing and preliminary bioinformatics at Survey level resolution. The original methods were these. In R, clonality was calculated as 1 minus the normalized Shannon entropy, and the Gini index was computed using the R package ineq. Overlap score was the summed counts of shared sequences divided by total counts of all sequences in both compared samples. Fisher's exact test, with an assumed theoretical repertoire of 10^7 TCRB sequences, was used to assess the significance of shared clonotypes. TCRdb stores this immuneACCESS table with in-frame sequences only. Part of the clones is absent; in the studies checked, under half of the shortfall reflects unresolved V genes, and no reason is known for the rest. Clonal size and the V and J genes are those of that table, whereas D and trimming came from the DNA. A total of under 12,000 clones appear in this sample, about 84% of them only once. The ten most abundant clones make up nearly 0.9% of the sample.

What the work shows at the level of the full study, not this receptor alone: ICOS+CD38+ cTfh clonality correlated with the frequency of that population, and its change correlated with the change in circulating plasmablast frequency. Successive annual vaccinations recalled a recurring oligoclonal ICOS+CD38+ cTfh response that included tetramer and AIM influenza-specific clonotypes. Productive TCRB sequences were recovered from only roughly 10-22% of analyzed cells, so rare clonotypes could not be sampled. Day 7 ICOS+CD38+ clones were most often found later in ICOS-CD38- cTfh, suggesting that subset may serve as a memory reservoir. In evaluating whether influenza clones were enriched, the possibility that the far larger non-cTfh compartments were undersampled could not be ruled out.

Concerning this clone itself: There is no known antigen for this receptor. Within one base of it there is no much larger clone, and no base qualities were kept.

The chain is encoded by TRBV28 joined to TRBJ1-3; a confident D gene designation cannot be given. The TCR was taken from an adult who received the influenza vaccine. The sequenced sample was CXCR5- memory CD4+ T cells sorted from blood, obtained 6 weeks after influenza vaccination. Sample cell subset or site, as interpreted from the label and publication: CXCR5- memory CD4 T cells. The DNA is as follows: TGTGCCAGCAGCCGACTGTCAAACACCATATATTTT. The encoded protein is CASSRLSNTIYF.